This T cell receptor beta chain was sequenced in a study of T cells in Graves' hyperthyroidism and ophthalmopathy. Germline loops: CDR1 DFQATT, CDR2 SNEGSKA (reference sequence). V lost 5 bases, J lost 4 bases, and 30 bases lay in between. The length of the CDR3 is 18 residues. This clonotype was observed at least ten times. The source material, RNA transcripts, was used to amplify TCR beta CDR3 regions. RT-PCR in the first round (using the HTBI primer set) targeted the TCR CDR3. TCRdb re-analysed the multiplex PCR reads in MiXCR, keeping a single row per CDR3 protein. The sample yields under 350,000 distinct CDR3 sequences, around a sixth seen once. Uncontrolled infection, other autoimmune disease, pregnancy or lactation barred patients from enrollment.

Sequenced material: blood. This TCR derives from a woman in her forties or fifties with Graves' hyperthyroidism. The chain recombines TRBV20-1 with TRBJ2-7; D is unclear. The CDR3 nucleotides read TGCAGTGCTTCAGCCTTGGGCCAGGCTTGGGAATTGGAATACGAGCAGTACTTC. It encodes CSASALGQAWELEYEQYF.